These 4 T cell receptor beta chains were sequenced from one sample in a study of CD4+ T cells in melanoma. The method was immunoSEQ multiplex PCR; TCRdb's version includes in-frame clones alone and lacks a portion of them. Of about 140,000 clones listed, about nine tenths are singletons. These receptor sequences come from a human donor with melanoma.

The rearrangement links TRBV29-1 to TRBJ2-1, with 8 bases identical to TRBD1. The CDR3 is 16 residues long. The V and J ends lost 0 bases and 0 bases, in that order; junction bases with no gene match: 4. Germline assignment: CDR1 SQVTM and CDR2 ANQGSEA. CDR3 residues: CSVEEGQGGSYNEQFF. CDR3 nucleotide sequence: TGCAGCGTTGAAGAAGGACAGGGCGGCTCCTACAATGAGCAGTTCTTC.

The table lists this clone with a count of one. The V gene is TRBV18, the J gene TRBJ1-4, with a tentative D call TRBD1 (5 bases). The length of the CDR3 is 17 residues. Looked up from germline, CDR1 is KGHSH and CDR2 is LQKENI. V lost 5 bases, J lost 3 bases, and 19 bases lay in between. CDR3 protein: CASSGRQKSGANEKLFF. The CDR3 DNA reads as TGTGCCAGCTCAGGTCGACAGAAATCAGGTGCTAATGAAAAACTGTTTTTT.

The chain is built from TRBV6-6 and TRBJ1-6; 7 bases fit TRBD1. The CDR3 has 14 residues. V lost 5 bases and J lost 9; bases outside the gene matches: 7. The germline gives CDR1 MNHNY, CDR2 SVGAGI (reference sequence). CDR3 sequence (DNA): TGTGCCAGCAGTCCTACAGGGGAGGGTTCACCCCTCCACTTT. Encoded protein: CASSPTGEGSPLHF.

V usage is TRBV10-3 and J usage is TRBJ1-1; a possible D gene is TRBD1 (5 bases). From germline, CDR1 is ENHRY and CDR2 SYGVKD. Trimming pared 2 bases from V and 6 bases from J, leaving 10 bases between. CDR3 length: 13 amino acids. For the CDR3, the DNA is TGTGCCATCAGTGAGGACAGTCCCGCTGAAGCTTTCTTT. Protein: CAISEDSPAEAFF.